These T cell receptor beta chains were read from a single sample in a study of Ad26.COV2.S vaccination and SARS-CoV-2 variants. Produced via immunoSEQ multiplex PCR; TCRdb's table is partial and in-frame only. The sample shows about 350,000 clones, approximately 90% of them seen only once. The material was peripheral blood, obtained after recovery from COVID-19. Receptor source: a human donor who had recovered from COVID-19. Each CDR3 is given with its conserved first and last residue. The D gene is left open where the match is weak. Clone size, where shown, is once, few, many, or a class for clones that have expanded.

J gene | D gene | CDR3 length | clone size | V gene | CDR3 DNA | CDR3 protein
TRBJ2-2 | NA | 13 | NA | TRBV6-2/TRBV6-3 | TGTGCCAGCAGTTACACCGTCAACGGGGAGCTGTTTTTT | CASSYTVNGELFF
TRBJ2-7 | NA | 12 | NA | TRBV20-1 | TGCAGTGCTAGTTCCGATACCTACGAGCAGTACTTC | CSASSDTYEQYF
TRBJ2-1 | TRBD2 | 14 | once | TRBV6-5 | TGTGCCTCGGATCCCCTCTCTTCGGGGGAGGGCAGGTTCTTC | CASDPLSSGEGRFF
TRBJ2-7 | NA | 11 | NA | TRBV29-1 | TGCAGCGTTTTTGACGGCGTCGAGCAGTACTTC | CSVFDGVEQYF
TRBJ1-6 | NA | 14 | NA | TRBV25-1 | TGTGCCAGCAGTAGCAGGGTGGTCAACTCACCCCTCCACTTT | CASSSRVVNSPLHF
TRBJ2-1 | TRBD2 | 16 | NA | TRBV7-8 | TGTGCCAGCAGCCCCAGACTAGCGGGGGGGCAGGGTGAGCAGTTCTTC | CASSPRLAGGQGEQFF
TRBJ2-1 | NA | 11 | NA | TRBV6-2/TRBV6-3 | TGTGCCAGCAGTCTAGGGGATGAGCAGTTCTTC | CASSLGDEQFF
TRBJ2-7 | NA | 13 | NA | TRBV3-1/TRBV3-2 | TGTGCCAGCAGCCGGGGCAGGGGCTACGAGCAGTACTTC | CASSRGRGYEQYF
TRBJ1-2 | NA | 14 | NA | TRBV5-4 | TGTGCCAGCAGCATAGTCGACCAGGTGGCTGGCTACACCTTC | CASSIVDQVAGYTF
TRBJ1-1 | NA | 14 | NA | TRBV4-1 | TGCGCCAGCAGTCACGCTCTCGAACAAGGGGGGGCTTTCTTT | CASSHALEQGGAFF
TRBJ1-2 | TRBD1 | 14 | once | TRBV19 | TGTGCCAGTAGCCCGACAGGGGTCGATTTGGGCTACACCTTC | CASSPTGVDLGYTF
TRBJ2-3 | NA | 14 | NA | TRBV5-1 | TGCGCCAGCAGCTTTCCGGAAACGAGAGATACGCAGTATTTT | CASSFPETRDTQYF
TRBJ2-2 | NA | 14 | once | TRBV5-1 | TGCGCCAGTCACAGAACAGGGAACACCGGGGAGCTGTTTTTT | CASHRTGNTGELFF
TRBJ1-1 | NA | 13 | NA | TRBV6-5 | TGTGCCAGCAGTTACGAGGCAGACACTGAAGCTTTCTTT | CASSYEADTEAFF
TRBJ1-3 | NA | 17 | once | TRBV10-1 | TGCGCCAGCAGTGATGACTCAGGGGTTTGGTCTGGAAACACCATATATTTT | CASSDDSGVWSGNTIYF
TRBJ2-7 | TRBD1 | 15 | NA | TRBV6-5 | TGTGCCAGCAGCAACTCCCGACAGGGCCGGTACGAGCAGTACTTC | CASSNSRQGRYEQYF
TRBJ2-7 | NA | 15 | NA | TRBV9 | TGTGCCAGCAGCGTAGGGAAGGGAAAAAACTACGAGCAGTACTTC | CASSVGKGKNYEQYF
TRBJ2-7 | NA | 13 | NA | TRBV7-9 | TGTGCCAGCAGCTTTATGTGGGGCGGCGAGCAGTACTTC | CASSFMWGGEQYF
TRBJ2-3 | NA | 13 | NA | TRBV24-1 | TGTGCCACCAGTGACCCATCCACAGATACGCAGTATTTT | CATSDPSTDTQYF
TRBJ1-5 | NA | 15 | NA | TRBV6-5 | TGTGCCAGCAATGCACTTACAGGGAAGCGAGAGCCCCAGCATTTT | CASNALTGKREPQHF
TRBJ1-5 | TRBD1 | 16 | NA | TRBV7-9 | TGTGCCAGCAGCCCTGAACCGGGACAGAGGGGACAGCCCCAGCATTTT | CASSPEPGQRGQPQHF
TRBJ1-5 | TRBD1 | 10 | NA | TRBV20-1 | TGCAGTGCCCTGACAGGGGCCCAGCATTTT | CSALTGAQHF
TRBJ1-6 | NA | 15 | NA | TRBV9 | TGTGCCAGCAGCGTAGAGGGTTGGAAAAATTCACCCCTCCACTTT | CASSVEGWKNSPLHF
TRBJ1-2 | NA | 15 | NA | TRBV4-3 | TGCGCCAGCAGCCAAGCTAGGGGCGCAGGGTATGGCTACACCTTC | CASSQARGAGYGYTF
TRBJ2-7 | TRBD1 | 17 | NA | TRBV4-1 | TGCGCCAGCAGCCAAGCGTGGGCGGGACAGGGGGCCTACGAGCAGTACTTC | CASSQAWAGQGAYEQYF
TRBJ2-3 | NA | 16 | NA | TRBV24-1 | TGTGCCACCAGTGAACCTGACAGCCTTAGCACAGATACGCAGTATTTT | CATSEPDSLSTDTQYF
TRBJ2-7 | NA | 13 | NA | TRBV9 | TGTGCCAGCAGCAAACGGCAAAACTACGAGCAGTACTTC | CASSKRQNYEQYF
TRBJ2-1 | NA | 12 | NA | TRBV3-1/TRBV3-2 | TGTGCCAGCAGCCAAGTACTGGGGTTGGCGTTCTTC | CASSQVLGLAFF
TRBJ1-4 | NA | 14 | once | TRBV6-5 | TGTGCCAGCAGTTACTTGGGGGCAAATGAAAAACTGTTTTTT | CASSYLGANEKLFF
TRBJ1-3 | NA | 14 | few | TRBV5-4 | TGTGCCAGCAGCTTGAGGGGAATCGGGAACACCATATATTTT | CASSLRGIGNTIYF
TRBJ2-5 | NA | 15 | NA | TRBV2 | TGTGCCAGCAGTGCGGTTAGGGCGCGGCGGGAGACCCAGTACTTC | CASSAVRARRETQYF
TRBJ2-3 | NA | 17 | NA | TRBV5-1 | TGCGCCAGCAGCCGGGACCCCCCGGACTCTTACACAGATACGCAGTATTTT | CASSRDPPDSYTDTQYF
TRBJ1-1 | NA | 14 | NA | TRBV5-1 | TGCGCCAGCAGCGTGGACAAAGTCGACACTGAAGCTTTCTTT | CASSVDKVDTEAFF
TRBJ1-3 | TRBD1 | 17 | NA | TRBV30 | TGTGCCTGGACCCGGGACAGGAAGAAGTCCGAGAGAAACACCATATATTTT | CAWTRDRKKSERNTIYF
TRBJ2-3 | TRBD1 | 18 | NA | TRBV4-1 | TGCGCCAGCAGCCAGATGACAGGGGGAAACCCTAGCACAGATACGCAGTATTTT | CASSQMTGGNPSTDTQYF
TRBJ2-7 | NA | 17 | NA | TRBV5-4 | TGTGCCAGCAGCTCGAGGGGCACCGATCGGGCTTACTACGAGCAGTACTTC | CASSSRGTDRAYYEQYF
TRBJ2-1 | TRBD2 | 16 | NA | TRBV20-1 | TGCAGTGCTAGTCCCCCTAGCGGGGGGAATTACAATGAGCAGTTCTTC | CSASPPSGGNYNEQFF
TRBJ2-3 | NA | 11 | NA | TRBV6-2/TRBV6-3 | TGTGCCAGCAGCCACACAGATACGCAGTATTTT | CASSHTDTQYF
TRBJ2-1 | TRBD2 | 16 | NA | TRBV6-4 | TGTGCCAGCAGTGAATCAGCGGGGGGCCCCGGGAATGAGCAGTTCTTC | CASSESAGGPGNEQFF
TRBJ1-2 | TRBD1 | 15 | few | TRBV2 | TGTGCCAGCAGTAGGACAGGGCGGGGTAACTATGGCTACACCTTC | CASSRTGRGNYGYTF
TRBJ2-7 | TRBD1 | 13 | NA | TRBV12-5 | TGTGCTAGTGGCCTGGGACAGTCCGCCGAGCAGTACTTC | CASGLGQSAEQYF
TRBJ1-5 | NA | 14 | once | TRBV10-3 | TGTGCCATCAGTGGTCCCACGGCCCATCAGCCCCAGCATTTT | CAISGPTAHQPQHF